This is a list of T cell receptor beta chains from one sample in a study of shared clonotypes between healthy human individuals. Produced via immunoSEQ multiplex PCR; TCRdb's table is partial and in-frame only. The sample has about 2.1 million clones, just over 90% seen once. Input material: naive CD8+ T cells from PBMCs. Source of these receptors: a man aged 18-30 years in good health. Some clones in this sample may be carry-over from other donors' samples. Both conserved end residues are part of each CDR3. Each record gives: CDR3 protein, CDR3 DNA, J gene, D gene, clone size, V gene. The D gene is left open where the match is weak. Rows give clone size only sometimes, using once, few, many, or a class for an expanded clone.

CASSSLGGQPQHF | TGTGCCAGCAGTTCGTTAGGGGGACAGCCCCAGCATTTT | TRBJ1-5 | - | - | TRBV27
CASSPLDRGSYNSPLHF | TGTGCCAGCAGCCCCTTGGACAGGGGCTCCTATAATTCACCCCTCCACTTT | TRBJ1-6 | TRBD1 | - | TRBV7-9
CASSAVPGKTQYF | TGTGCCAGCAGCGCTGTTCCAGGGAAGACCCAGTACTTC | TRBJ2-5 | - | once | TRBV9
CASSSEGTGYTDTQYF | TGTGCCAGCAGCTCGGAGGGGACAGGGTACACAGATACGCAGTATTTT | TRBJ2-3 | TRBD1 | - | TRBV5-4
CASSGNIARTDTQYF | TGTGCCAGCAGCGGAAATATAGCCCGAACAGATACGCAGTATTTT | TRBJ2-3 | - | - | TRBV9
CASGGAEPSYEQYF | TGCGCCAGCGGGGGGGCGGAACCATCCTACGAGCAGTACTTC | TRBJ2-7 | - | - | TRBV5-1
CADREYGNYGYTF | TGTGCGGACAGGGAGTATGGCAACTATGGCTACACCTTC | TRBJ1-2 | TRBD1 | - | TRBV5-4
CASSLVPFESSTNEKLFF | TGTGCCAGCAGCTTAGTTCCGTTTGAGAGTTCAACTAATGAAAAACTGTTTTTT | TRBJ1-4 | - | - | TRBV7-6
CASSLGQGVHTEAFF | TGTGCCAGCAGTCTTGGACAGGGGGTTCACACTGAAGCTTTCTTT | TRBJ1-1 | TRBD1 | - | TRBV28
CASSQAGDPRTDTQYF | TGTGCCAGTAGCCAAGCGGGAGACCCTCGCACAGATACGCAGTATTTT | TRBJ2-3 | TRBD2 | once | TRBV14
CASSPGLAAYNEQFF | TGTGCCAGCAGCCCGGGACTAGCGGCCTACAATGAGCAGTTCTTC | TRBJ2-1 | TRBD2 | - | TRBV7-2
CASSGSGGSLETQYF | TGCGCCAGCAGTGGTTCAGGAGGGTCCCTGGAGACCCAGTACTTC | TRBJ2-5 | - | - | TRBV10-1
CASSQIRDRGTLAKNIQYF | TGTGCCAGCAGCCAAATCCGGGACAGGGGGACCTTAGCCAAAAACATTCAGTACTTC | TRBJ2-4 | TRBD1 | - | TRBV4-2
CASSSFGRHNEQFF | TGTGCCAGCAGTTCGTTCGGGAGGCACAATGAGCAGTTCTTC | TRBJ2-1 | TRBD2 | once | TRBV27
CASSLGGGQFSNQPQHF | TGTGCCAGCAGCTTGGGGGGCGGACAGTTTAGCAATCAGCCCCAGCATTTT | TRBJ1-5 | - | - | TRBV5-6
CASSLGLAGGREQFF | TGCGCCAGCAGCTTAGGACTAGCGGGAGGGCGGGAGCAGTTCTTC | TRBJ2-1 | TRBD2 | - | TRBV5-1
CASSLGGLNEKLFF | TGTGCCAGCAGCTTAGGCGGGCTCAATGAAAAACTGTTTTTT | TRBJ1-4 | - | - | TRBV7-9
CASSQARQGPYEQYF | TGCGCCAGCAGCCAAGCCCGACAGGGCCCCTACGAGCAGTACTTC | TRBJ2-7 | TRBD1 | - | TRBV4-1
CASSRTGLGTEAFF | TGTGCCAGCAGCCGGACAGGGTTGGGCACTGAAGCTTTCTTT | TRBJ1-1 | TRBD1 | - | TRBV7-3
CASSPPGHYEQYF | TGTGCCAGCAGTCCGCCGGGACACTACGAGCAGTACTTC | TRBJ2-7 | - | - | TRBV6-5
CASSPDRGDNEQFF | TGTGCCAGCAGCCCCGACAGGGGAGACAATGAGCAGTTCTTC | TRBJ2-1 | TRBD1 | - | TRBV5-4
CATSSRMNTEAFF | TGTGCCACCAGCAGCCGTATGAACACTGAAGCTTTCTTT | TRBJ1-1 | - | - | TRBV15
CASSLAMGQGEHYGYTF | TGTGCCAGCAGCTTAGCCATGGGACAGGGGGAGCACTATGGCTACACCTTC | TRBJ1-2 | TRBD1 | - | TRBV7-9
CASSAGRFQHNQPQHF | TGTGCCAGCAGCGCAGGAAGGTTTCAGCACAATCAGCCCCAGCATTTT | TRBJ1-5 | - | - | TRBV7-8
CASSLYHRPQETQYF | TGTGCCAGCAGTTTATACCACAGGCCGCAAGAGACCCAGTACTTC | TRBJ2-5 | - | - | TRBV27
CASSGAGIYNEQFF | TGTGCCAGCAGCGGTGCCGGGATATACAATGAGCAGTTCTTC | TRBJ2-1 | - | - | TRBV9
CASTYLAGASYEQYF | TGTGCCAGCACCTATCTAGCGGGAGCCTCCTACGAGCAGTACTTC | TRBJ2-7 | TRBD2 | - | TRBV2
CASSISFSSGANVLTF | TGTGCCAGTAGTATATCGTTCAGCTCTGGGGCCAACGTCCTGACTTTC | TRBJ2-6 | - | - | TRBV19
CASSMANYEQYF | TGTGCCAGTAGTATGGCCAACTACGAGCAGTACTTC | TRBJ2-7 | - | - | TRBV19
CALWGAGELFF | TGTGCCCTATGGGGGGCCGGGGAGCTGTTTTTT | TRBJ2-2 | - | - | TRBV30
CAWSVDRGRKGVSSYEQYF | TGTGCCTGGAGTGTGGACAGGGGGCGCAAAGGGGTCAGCTCCTACGAGCAGTACTTC | TRBJ2-7 | TRBD1 | - | TRBV30
CASSFLPGPRAYGYTF | TGTGCCAGCAGCTTCCTCCCCGGCCCGCGGGCGTATGGCTACACCTTC | TRBJ1-2 | - | - | TRBV5-6
CASSQDAWREGVGELFF | TGCGCCAGCAGCCAAGATGCCTGGCGGGAGGGGGTCGGGGAGCTGTTTTTT | TRBJ2-2 | TRBD2 | - | TRBV4-3
CASSFRDSYEQYF | TGTGCCAGCAGTTTCCGGGACTCCTACGAGCAGTACTTC | TRBJ2-7 | - | - | TRBV6-6
CASSTRDRGHTEAFF | TGTGCCAGCAGTACACGAGACAGGGGGCACACTGAAGCTTTCTTT | TRBJ1-1 | TRBD1 | - | TRBV27
CSAPSGTSTYNEQFF | TGCAGCGCACCGTCCGGGACTAGCACCTACAATGAGCAGTTCTTC | TRBJ2-1 | TRBD2 | - | TRBV29-1
CASSGAGELFF | TGTGCCAGCAGTGGGGCTGGGGAGCTGTTTTTT | TRBJ2-2 | - | - | TRBV28
CASNKPGRAYEQYF | TGTGCCAGCAACAAACCCGGGAGGGCCTACGAGCAGTACTTC | TRBJ2-7 | TRBD2 | - | TRBV11-2
CASSLHLAGSSTDTQYF | TGCGCCAGCAGCCTACACCTAGCGGGCTCTAGCACAGATACGCAGTATTTT | TRBJ2-3 | TRBD2 | - | TRBV4-1
CASSQVGWGNTEAFF | TGCGCCAGCAGCCAAGTCGGGTGGGGGAACACTGAAGCTTTCTTT | TRBJ1-1 | - | once | TRBV4-1
CASSLRSVVGYEQYF | TGCGCCAGCAGCCTAAGATCGGTAGTGGGCTACGAGCAGTACTTC | TRBJ2-7 | - | - | TRBV4-1
CASSPRGPGELFF | TGTGCCAGCAGTCCCCGGGGCCCCGGGGAGCTGTTTTTT | TRBJ2-2 | - | once | TRBV27
CASNSGSKPTQYF | TGTGCCAGCAACAGCGGAAGTAAGCCGACCCAGTACTTC | TRBJ2-5 | - | - | TRBV6-6
CASSLNLHREDAYEQYF | TGTGCCAGCAGTTTAAATCTCCACCGGGAGGATGCGTACGAGCAGTACTTC | TRBJ2-7 | TRBD2 | - | TRBV28
CASKGGSYEQYF | TGTGCCAGCAAAGGGGGGTCCTACGAGCAGTACTTC | TRBJ2-7 | - | - | TRBV7-9
CASSSRLDRGGELFF | TGCGCCAGCAGCTCCCGACTAGATCGGGGCGGGGAGCTGTTTTTT | TRBJ2-2 | - | once | TRBV5-1